Given below is one T cell receptor (beta chain) in context. Antigen unknown. These data are taken from a study of cytomegalovirus exposure and HLA in healthy donors. Study-wide context: Around 180 million T cells yielded approximately 100 million unique TCR beta sequences, as an earlier analysis found. Study observations and caveats: Rarity marked most TCR sequences, yet some public TCRs occurred in many donors. Common viral pathogens seemed to be connected with several of the most significant clusters, according to a later analysis.

PCR employed 60 Vbeta and 13 Jbeta primers. Method: immunoSEQ multiplex PCR; TCRdb's copy keeps in-frame clones and lacks some. The table lists 90,000 to 95,000 clones, over 70% of them singletons. The TCR comes from a girl between 2 and 10 years old in good health and CMV-seropositive. The sample was PBMCs.

CDR3 amino acids: CASSLESRGQSDTQYF. The CDR3 region has the DNA TGTGCCAGCAGCTTGGAGTCCAGGGGGCAATCCGATACGCAGTATTTT. The V call is TRBV5-8, the J call TRBJ2-3, with 8 bases fitting TRBD1. The V gene end was trimmed by 0 bases and the J gene end by 6 bases; junction bases not matched to a gene: 9. The CDR3 runs to 16 residues. The germline CDR1 and CDR2 sequences are SGHTS and YDEGEE.